This TCR beta chain was recovered during a study of CD8+ T cells in alopecia areata. Extracted RNA was reverse transcribed, and the resulting cDNA served as sequencing template. Profiling relied on immunoSEQ multiplex PCR, and the TCRdb table lists in-frame clones only, not all of them. This table holds about 120,000 clones, about 51% found once. As regards this clone: Its specificity is unknown.

General observations from the study: Mice gave a clearer picture of TCR sharing than patients did, possibly for HLA-related reasons. More clonal than normal scalp was lesional scalp, particularly alopecia totalis/universalis. There were also resident alphabeta T cells of normal skin sequenced in scalp samples.

V lost 6 bases, J lost 6 bases, and 4 bases stayed unmatched. The germline V gene encodes CDR1 MGHRA and CDR2 YSYEKL. The CDR3 spans 13 residues. Sequencing used NKG2D-low CD8+ T cells sorted from blood. The source is a human donor with alopecia areata. The rearrangement joins TRBV4-1 to TRBJ2-2; 7 nucleotides align to TRBD1. The CDR3 nucleotides are TGCGCCAGCAGAACAGGGGTGGCCGGGGAGCTGTTTTTT. Protein sequence: CASRTGVAGELFF.